Reported below is one T cell receptor (beta chain). The germline gene is not matched at one end of the junction; a read error may be the cause. Isolating PBMCs gave at least 6 million of these cells per sample. The CDR3 consists of 16 residues. Germline V lookup: CDR1 ENHRY, CDR2 SYGVKD. The second PCR ran roughly 6 to 11 cycles with a sample-barcoded 5' primer and J-beta primers. TCRdb reprocessed the 5' RACE reads with MiXCR, giving one entry per CDR3 protein. This sample has about 640,000 distinct CDR3 sequences, with around 31% found just once. This specimen comes from a study of blood T cells in healthy people across ages.

The chain is built from TRBV10-3 and TRBJ1-4, with TRBD1 as a possible D gene (5 bases). Sequences were obtained from blood. The receptor was isolated from a woman aged 80 or older in good health. CDR3 sequence (DNA): TGTGCCATCAGTGAGTCGGGGGTTGGCGGTAATGAAAAACGGTTTTTT. Its translation is CAISESGVGGNEKRFF.